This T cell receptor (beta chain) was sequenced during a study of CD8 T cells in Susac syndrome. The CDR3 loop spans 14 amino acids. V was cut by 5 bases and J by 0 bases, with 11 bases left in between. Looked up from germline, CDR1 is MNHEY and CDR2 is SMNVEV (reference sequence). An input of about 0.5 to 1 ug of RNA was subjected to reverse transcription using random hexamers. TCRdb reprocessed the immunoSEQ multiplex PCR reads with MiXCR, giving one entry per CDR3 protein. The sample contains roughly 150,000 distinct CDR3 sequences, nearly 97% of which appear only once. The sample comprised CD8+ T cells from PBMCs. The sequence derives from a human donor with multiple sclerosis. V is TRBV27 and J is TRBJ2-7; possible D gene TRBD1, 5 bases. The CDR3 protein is CASSVRQSSYEQYF. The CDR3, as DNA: TGTGCCAGCAGTGTTCGACAGAGCTCCTACGAGCAGTACTTC.